The present TCR beta chain was sequenced within a study of T cell clonality in common variable immunodeficiency. This clone was seen repeatedly, ten times or more. Its cognate antigen is unknown. The CDR3 end lies 3 residues beyond the end of the read and is filled in from the germline J gene. Repertoires were generated with immunoSEQ multiplex PCR, while TCRdb's copy carries only in-frame clones and drops some. Singletons are absent from the sample, which has about 52,000 clones. This CDR3 spans 14 amino acids. In germline, CDR1 is MNHEY, CDR2 SVGEGT. The V gene lost 2 bases and the J gene lost 8 bases, with 12 bases spanning the gap. Study-wide results and limits: CVID patient heterogeneity limited repertoire-clinical complication correlations. Reportedly, TCR beta sequences from common variable immunodeficiency showed fewer deletions and N-nucleotide insertions. TCRbeta clonality was increased in CVID versus healthy controls.

The sample comprised peripheral blood mononuclear cells. The rearrangement uses TRBV6-2 or TRBV6-3 and TRBJ2-2; weak D call: TRBD1 (7 bases). The sequence derives from a person between 18 and 75 years old in good health. CDR3 DNA (partial): TGTGCCAGCAGTTACGGAGGGGGCCCGGGGGAG. Translated: CASSYGGGPGE. The complete CDR3 protein is CASSYGGGPGELFF.